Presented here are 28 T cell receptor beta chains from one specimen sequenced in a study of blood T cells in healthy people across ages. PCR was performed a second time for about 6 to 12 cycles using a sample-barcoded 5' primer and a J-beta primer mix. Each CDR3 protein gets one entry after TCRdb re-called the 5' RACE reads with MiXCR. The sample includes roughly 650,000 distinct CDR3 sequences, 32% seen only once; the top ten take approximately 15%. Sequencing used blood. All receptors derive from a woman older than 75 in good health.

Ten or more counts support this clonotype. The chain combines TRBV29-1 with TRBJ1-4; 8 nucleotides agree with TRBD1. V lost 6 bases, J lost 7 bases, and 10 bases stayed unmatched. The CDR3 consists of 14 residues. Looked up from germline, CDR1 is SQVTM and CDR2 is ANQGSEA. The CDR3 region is CSVAIQGAAEKLFF. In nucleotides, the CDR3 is TGCAGCGTCGCGATTCAGGGGGCGGCTGAAAAACTGTTTTTT. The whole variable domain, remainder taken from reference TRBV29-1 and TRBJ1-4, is SAVISQKPSRDICQRGTSLTIQCQVDSQVTMMFWYRQQPGQSLTLIATANQGSEATYESGFVIDKFPISRPNLTFSTLTVSNMSPEDSSIYLCSVAIQGAAEKLFFGSGTQLSVL.

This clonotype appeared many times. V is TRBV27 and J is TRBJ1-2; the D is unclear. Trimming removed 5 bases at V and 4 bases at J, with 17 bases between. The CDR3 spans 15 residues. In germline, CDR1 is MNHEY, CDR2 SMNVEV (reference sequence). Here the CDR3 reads CASSVRDTFLYGYTF. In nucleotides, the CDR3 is TGTGCCAGCAGTGTAAGAGACACTTTCCTCTATGGCTACACCTTC.

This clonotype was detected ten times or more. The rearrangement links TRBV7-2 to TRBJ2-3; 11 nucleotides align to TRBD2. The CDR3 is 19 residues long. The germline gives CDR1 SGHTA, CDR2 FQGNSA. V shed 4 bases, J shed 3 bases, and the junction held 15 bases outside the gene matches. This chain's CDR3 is CASSSLRLAGGFMTDTQYF. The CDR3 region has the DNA TGTGCCAGCAGCTCTCTACGGCTAGCGGGGGGCTTTATGACAGATACGCAGTATTTT.

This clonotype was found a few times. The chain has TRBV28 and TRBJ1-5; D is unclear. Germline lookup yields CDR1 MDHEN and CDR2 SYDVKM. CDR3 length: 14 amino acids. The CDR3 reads CASSTNEPNQPQHF. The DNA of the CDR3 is TGTGCTAGCTCTACCAACGAACCCAATCAGCCCCAGCATTTT.

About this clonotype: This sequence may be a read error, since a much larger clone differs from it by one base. The CDR3 region has the DNA TGTGCCAGCAGTGAACGGACAGCCTACTCTGGGGCCAACGTCCGGACTTTC. Translated: CASSERTAYSGANVRTF. The gene calls are TRBV2 and TRBJ2-6; D is possibly TRBD1 (6 bases). This CDR3 contains 17 residues. Germline loops: CDR1 SNHLY, CDR2 FYNNEI. The entire variable domain, with the rest obtained from reference TRBV2 and TRBJ2-6, is as follows: EPEVTQTPSHQVTQMGQEVILRCVPISNHLYFYWYRQILGQKVEFLVSFYNNEISEKSEIFDDQFSVERPDGSNFTLKIRSTKLEDSAMYFCASSERTAYSGANVRTFGAGSRLTVL.

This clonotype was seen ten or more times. CDR3 residues: CASSNGGREQYF. DNA for the CDR3: TGTGCCAGCAGTAATGGTGGTCGCGAGCAGTACTTC. The chain carries TRBV6-2 or TRBV6-3 and TRBJ2-7; D is uncertain. The CDR3 totals 12 residues. In germline, CDR1 is MNHEY, CDR2 SVGEGT. Trimming removed 5 bases at V and 6 bases at J, with 11 bases between.

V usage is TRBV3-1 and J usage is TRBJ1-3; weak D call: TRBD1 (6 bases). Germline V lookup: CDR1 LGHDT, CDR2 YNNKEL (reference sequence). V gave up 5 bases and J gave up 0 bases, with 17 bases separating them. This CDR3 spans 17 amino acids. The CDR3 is CASSVKIGGTSGNTIYF. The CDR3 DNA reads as TGTGCCAGCAGCGTAAAAATAGGGGGTACCTCTGGAAACACCATATATTTT. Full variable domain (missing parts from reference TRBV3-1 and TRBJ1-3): DTAVSQTPKYLVTQMGNDKSIKCEQNLGHDTMYWYKQDSKKFLKIMFSYNNKELIINETVPNRFSPKSPDKAHLNLHINSLELGDSAVYFCASSVKIGGTSGNTIYFGEGSWLTVV.

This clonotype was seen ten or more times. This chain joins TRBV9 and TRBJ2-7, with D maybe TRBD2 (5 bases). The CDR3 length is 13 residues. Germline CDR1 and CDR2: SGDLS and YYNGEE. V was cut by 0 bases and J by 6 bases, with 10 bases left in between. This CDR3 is CASSVAGRAEQYF. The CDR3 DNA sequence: TGTGCCAGCAGCGTAGCTGGGAGAGCCGAGCAGTACTTC.

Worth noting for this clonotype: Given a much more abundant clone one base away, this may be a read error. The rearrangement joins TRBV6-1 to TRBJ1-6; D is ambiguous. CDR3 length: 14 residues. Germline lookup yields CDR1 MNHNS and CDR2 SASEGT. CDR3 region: CASSEAHTDSPPHF. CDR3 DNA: TGTGCCAGCAGTGAAGCACACACGGATTCACCCCCCCACTTT.

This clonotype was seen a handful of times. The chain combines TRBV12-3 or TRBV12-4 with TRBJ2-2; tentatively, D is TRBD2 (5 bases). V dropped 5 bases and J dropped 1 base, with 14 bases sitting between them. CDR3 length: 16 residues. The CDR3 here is CASSPEGWGNTGELFF. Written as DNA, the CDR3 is TGTGCCAGCAGTCCCGAGGGCTGGGGGAACACCGGGGAGCTGTTTTTT.

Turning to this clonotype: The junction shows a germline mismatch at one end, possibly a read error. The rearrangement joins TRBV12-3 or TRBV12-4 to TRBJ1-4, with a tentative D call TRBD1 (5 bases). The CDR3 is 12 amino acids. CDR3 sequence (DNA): TGTGCCAGCAACGTGGGCAGGGAAAAACGGTTTTTT. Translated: CASNVGREKRFF.

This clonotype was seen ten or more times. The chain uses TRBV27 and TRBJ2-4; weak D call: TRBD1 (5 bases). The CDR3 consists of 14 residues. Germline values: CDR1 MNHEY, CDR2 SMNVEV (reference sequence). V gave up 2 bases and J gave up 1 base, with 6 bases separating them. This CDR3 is CASSLAGAKNIQYF. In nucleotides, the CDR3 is TGTGCCAGCAGTTTAGCAGGGGCCAAAAACATTCAGTACTTC.

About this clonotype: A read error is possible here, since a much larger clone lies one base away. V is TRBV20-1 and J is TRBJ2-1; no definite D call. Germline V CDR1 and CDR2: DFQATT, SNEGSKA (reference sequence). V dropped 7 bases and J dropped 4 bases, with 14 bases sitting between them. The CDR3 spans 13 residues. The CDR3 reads CSEESSAYNEQFF. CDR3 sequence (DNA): TGCAGTGAGGAGTCCTCCGCTTACAATGAGCAGTTCTTC.

In DNA form, the CDR3 reads TGTGCCAGCACACTAGTGGGGGGGACTAGCGTAAAAAACATTCAGTACTTC. Its protein is CASTLVGGTSVKNIQYF. V is TRBV7-2 and J is TRBJ2-4, with 10 bases aligning to TRBD2. CDR3 length equals 17 residues. Unmatched junction bases numbered 13, after V lost 7 bases and J lost 4 bases. From germline, CDR1 is SGHTA and CDR2 FQGNSA.

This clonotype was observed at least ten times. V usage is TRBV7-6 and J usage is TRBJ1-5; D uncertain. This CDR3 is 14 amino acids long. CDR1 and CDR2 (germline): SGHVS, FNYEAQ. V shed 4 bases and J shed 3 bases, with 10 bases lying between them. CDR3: CASSSGLPNQPQHF. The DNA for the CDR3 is TGTGCCAGCAGCTCCGGACTCCCCAATCAGCCCCAGCATTTT.

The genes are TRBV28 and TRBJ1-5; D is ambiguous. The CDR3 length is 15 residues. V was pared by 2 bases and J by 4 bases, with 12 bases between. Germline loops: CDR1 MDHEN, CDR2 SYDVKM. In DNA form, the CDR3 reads TGTGCCAGCAGTTTAAGGGCGAGTCCAAATCAGCCCCAGCATTTT. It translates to CASSLRASPNQPQHF.

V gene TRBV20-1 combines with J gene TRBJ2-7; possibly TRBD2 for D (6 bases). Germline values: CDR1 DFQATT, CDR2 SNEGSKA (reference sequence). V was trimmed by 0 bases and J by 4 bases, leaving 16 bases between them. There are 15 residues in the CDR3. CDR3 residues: CSARDGTGGSYEQYF. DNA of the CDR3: TGCAGTGCTAGAGATGGGACTGGGGGATCATACGAGCAGTACTTC.

The CDR3 loop reads CASSDRTSRRSEQFF. For the CDR3, the DNA is TGTGCCAGCAGCGACCGGACTAGCAGGAGGAGTGAGCAGTTCTTC. This chain uses TRBV7-2 with TRBJ2-1; TRBD2 aligns across 8 bases. The CDR3 loop spans 15 amino acids. CDR1 SGHTA and CDR2 FQGNSA come from the germline V gene. The V gene end was trimmed by 5 bases and the J gene end by 9 bases; junction bases not matched to a gene: 12.

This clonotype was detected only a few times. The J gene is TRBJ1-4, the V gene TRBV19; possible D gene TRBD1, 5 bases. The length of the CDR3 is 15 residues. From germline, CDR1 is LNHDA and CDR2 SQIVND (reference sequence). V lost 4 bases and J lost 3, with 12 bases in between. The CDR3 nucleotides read TGTGCCAGTAGTAAAACGGGACCGTCTAATGAAAAACTGTTTTTT. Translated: CASSKTGPSNEKLFF.

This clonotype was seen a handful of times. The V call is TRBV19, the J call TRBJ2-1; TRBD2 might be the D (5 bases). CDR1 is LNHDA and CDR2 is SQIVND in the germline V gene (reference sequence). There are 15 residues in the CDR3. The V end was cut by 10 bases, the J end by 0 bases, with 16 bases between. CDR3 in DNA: TGTGCCACCCAGACTACGACAAGCTCCTACAATGAGCAGTTCTTC. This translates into CATQTTTSSYNEQFF.

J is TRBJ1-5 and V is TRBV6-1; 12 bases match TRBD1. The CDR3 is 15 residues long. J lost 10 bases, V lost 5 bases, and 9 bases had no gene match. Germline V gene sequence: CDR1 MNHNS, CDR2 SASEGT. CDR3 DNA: TGTGCCAGCAGTTGGGACAGGGGGCTTCTCAAACCCCAGCATTTT. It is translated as CASSWDRGLLKPQHF.

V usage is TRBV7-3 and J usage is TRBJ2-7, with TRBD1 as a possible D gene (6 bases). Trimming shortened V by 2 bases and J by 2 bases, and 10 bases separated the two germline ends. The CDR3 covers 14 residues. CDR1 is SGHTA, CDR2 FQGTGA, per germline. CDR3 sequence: CASSLAQGPYEQYF. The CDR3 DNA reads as TGTGCCAGCAGCTTAGCACAGGGCCCCTACGAGCAGTACTTC.

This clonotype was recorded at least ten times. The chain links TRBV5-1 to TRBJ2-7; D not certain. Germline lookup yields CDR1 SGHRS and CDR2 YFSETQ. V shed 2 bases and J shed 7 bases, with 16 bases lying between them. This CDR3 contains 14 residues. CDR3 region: CASSFRRFAGEQYF. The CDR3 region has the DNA TGCGCCAGCAGCTTCCGGCGGTTCGCCGGGGAGCAGTACTTC.

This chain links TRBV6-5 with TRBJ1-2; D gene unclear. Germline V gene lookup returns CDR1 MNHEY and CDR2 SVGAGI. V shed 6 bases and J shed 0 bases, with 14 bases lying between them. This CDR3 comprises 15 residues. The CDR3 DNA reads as TGTGCCAGCAGCTTGGAACAACCAGCTAACTATGGCTACACCTTC. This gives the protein CASSLEQPANYGYTF.

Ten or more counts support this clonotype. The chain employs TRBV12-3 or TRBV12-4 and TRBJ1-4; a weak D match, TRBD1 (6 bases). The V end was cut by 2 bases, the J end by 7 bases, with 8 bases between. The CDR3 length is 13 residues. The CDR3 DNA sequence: TGTGCCAGCAGTTTATTACAGGGTGAAAAACTGTTTTTT. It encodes CASSLLQGEKLFF.

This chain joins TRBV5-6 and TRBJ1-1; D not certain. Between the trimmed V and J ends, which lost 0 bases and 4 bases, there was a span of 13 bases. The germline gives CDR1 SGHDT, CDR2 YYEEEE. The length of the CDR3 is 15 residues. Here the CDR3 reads CASSLVVSRTTEAFF. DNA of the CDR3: TGTGCCAGCAGCTTGGTAGTTTCCCGTACCACTGAAGCTTTCTTT. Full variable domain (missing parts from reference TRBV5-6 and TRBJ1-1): DAGVTQSPTHLIKTRGQQVTLRCSPKSGHDTVSWYQQALGQGPQFIFQYYEEEERQRGNFPDRFSGHQFPNYSSELNVNALLLGDSALYLCASSLVVSRTTEAFFGQGTRLTVV.

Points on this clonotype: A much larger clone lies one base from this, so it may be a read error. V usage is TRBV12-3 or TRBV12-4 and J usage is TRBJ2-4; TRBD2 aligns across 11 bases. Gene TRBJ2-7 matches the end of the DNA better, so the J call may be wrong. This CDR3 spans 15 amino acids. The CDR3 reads CASSSTSGIPYEQYF. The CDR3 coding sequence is TGTGCCAGCAGCTCGACTAGCGGGATTCCCTACGAGCAGTACTTC.

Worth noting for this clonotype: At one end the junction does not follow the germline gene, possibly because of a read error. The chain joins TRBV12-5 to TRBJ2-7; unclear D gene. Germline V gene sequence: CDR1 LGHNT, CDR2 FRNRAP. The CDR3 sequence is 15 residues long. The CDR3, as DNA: TGTGCTAGGGGTTTGACCAGGACGGCCGACTACGAGCAGTACTTC. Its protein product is CARGLTRTADYEQYF.